The clone carrying this T cell receptor beta chain was counted a few times. Its target is not known. This entry is derived from a study of cytomegalovirus exposure and HLA in healthy donors. Notes on the study in general: Most TCR sequences were seen very rarely across donors, but some public TCRs occurred in many. The study put under 200 TCR beta chains on its list as cytomegalovirus-associated. Under in vitro conditions, a few CMV-associated chains were confirmed as specific for CMV antigens.

Assay: immunoSEQ multiplex PCR; the TCRdb copy retains only in-frame clones and omits some. Here the sample spans 100,000 to 150,000 clones, around 85% being singletons. The CDR3 is made up of 12 amino acids. Germline-derived CDR1 and CDR2 are LNHDA and SQIVND (reference sequence). Trimming took off 6 bases at V and 6 bases at J, with 11 bases between the two ends. The donors belonged to the roughly 120-subject validation cohort, separate from the 666-subject first cohort. The sequencing input was PBMCs. The receptor's source is a woman aged 25-40 years in good health and CMV-seronegative. This rearrangement joins TRBV19 to TRBJ1-2; perhaps TRBD1 as D (6 bases). For the CDR3, the DNA is TGTGCCAGTAGCTGGGGGCTCGATGGCTACACCTTC. It encodes CASSWGLDGYTF.